This record concerns one T cell receptor (beta chain) sequence. What antigen it recognizes has not been identified. One base away there is no much larger clone; base qualities are not given. The data were obtained in a study of early T cells in non-severe SARS-CoV-2 infection (dated by TCRdb to about 2021). Concerning the study at large: TCR sequencing used bulk RNA from unsorted whole blood, so alpha and beta chains could not be paired. Study-level results and caveats: Matching against VDJdb was skewed toward anti-spike CD8 responses, likely underestimated virus-specific expansions, and missed private and CD4 specificities.

Library preparation used 5' RACE. Sequencing used a NextSeq 500. The TCR library protocol attached unique molecular identifiers to individual cDNA molecules to correct for sequencing error and PCR bias. TCR alpha and beta chains were both sequenced, and the abundances of alpha and beta sequences in each sample were closely correlated with each other. On the authors' methods: V gene, J gene and CDR3 annotation of TCR sequences was performed with Decombinator V4. TCRs were defined as expanded if a significant change between any two time points was detected under a Poisson model with p below 0.0001. TCR abundances were normalised to the total number of TCRs sequenced per sample and were expressed as counts per million. VDJdb, accessed 1 November 2021, was searched for CMV, EBV and SARS-CoV-2 annotated TCRs, excluding TCRs annotated for multiple antigens. TCRdb trimmed the raw reads at Q25, called clones with MiXCR and kept productive beta chains. Under each unique CDR3 protein, matching rows form one entry showing the most common genes and DNA. The V and J calls come from TCRdb's annotation, not from the publication. Within this sample are about 76,000 distinct CDR3 sequences, with roughly 12% of them counted one time only. Together, the top ten hold about 4.8% of the sample.

A case-control design nested within a healthcare worker cohort in London, UK, was used, with weekly nasopharyngeal swab PCR tests and blood sampling performed. Healthcare workers were recruited during the week of the UK lockdown, between 23 and 31 March 2020, and followed weekly for up to roughly 15 weeks. The clonotype comes from an adult who was a healthcare worker with PCR-confirmed SARS-CoV-2 infection or an uninfected control (not recorded which). The sample consisted of whole blood.

The DNA sequence follows: TGTGCCAGCAGTACTCCCGGGGCCCCCACTGAAGCTTTCTTT. It specifies CASSTPGAPTEAFF. The V and J genes are TRBV25-1 and TRBJ1-1, with TRBD1 perhaps the D gene, on 5 matching bases. The germline V gene specifies MGHDK as CDR1 and SYGVNS as CDR2. The CDR3 measures 14 amino acids from cysteine to phenylalanine. Only the CDR3 region is kept as DNA, spanning 42 bases read in frame from base 1. The V and J ends are trimmed by 5 bases and 4 bases, leaving 14 bases between them.